A selection of T cell receptor beta chains follows, all from one sample in a study of blood T cell repertoires in COVID-19. Generated by immunoSEQ multiplex PCR, the TCRdb table keeps only in-frame clones and is missing some. The sample carries fewer than 250,000 clones, approximately 90% recorded once. Material for sequencing was peripheral blood. These receptors were obtained from a young man with COVID-19, enrolled during active disease. The conserved cysteine and the conserved F or W are not part of the CDR3 here.

j_call,v_call,cdr3_aa
TRBJ2-3,TRBV21-1,ASSKAIPGGVATQY
TRBJ2-7,TRBV28,ASSMTGKVHYEQY
TRBJ1-1,TRBV19,ASSRQGGTEAF
TRBJ2-2,TRBV18,ASSPIVGTGNTGELF
TRBJ1-2,TRBV7-9,ASSFGAVNYGYT
TRBJ1-4,TRBV27,ASSIGTAHGEKLF
TRBJ1-1,TRBV6-2/TRBV6-3,ASSRNPTGGAGDTEAF
TRBJ1-5,TRBV4-1,ASSQDQDQPQH
TRBJ2-7,TRBV11-2,ASSLGGKTYEQY
TRBJ1-2,TRBV20-1,SAAGGEGYT
TRBJ1-2,TRBV7-3,ASSLNTANNYGYT
TRBJ1-5,TRBV15,ATSREELTAHQPQH
TRBJ2-1,TRBV9,ASSVGLAGGGEQF
TRBJ2-7,TRBV27,ASSLLGGPAYYEQY
TRBJ1-4,TRBV5-3,ARKSRQGTATNEKLF
TRBJ2-1,TRBV19,ASQTGPFSNEQF
TRBJ1-6,TRBV6-1,ASSDRTGLNSPLH
TRBJ1-1,TRBV18,ASSPPATNTEAF
TRBJ1-3,TRBV5-1,ASSLDGTGNTIY
TRBJ2-1,TRBV5-1,ASSGTGDSYNEQF
TRBJ1-2,TRBV6-2/TRBV6-3,ASSADGDYGYT
TRBJ1-5,TRBV7-8,ASSRQENQPQH
TRBJ2-1,TRBV2,ASSERREQF
TRBJ2-3,TRBV7-9,ASSLDYRLAGASSTQY
TRBJ2-3,TRBV3-1/TRBV3-2,ASSSRGSGTGDTQY
TRBJ2-1,TRBV11-3,ASSLLSGGFDEQF
TRBJ1-2,TRBV12-3/TRBV12-4,ASSLTGNYGYT
TRBJ1-5,TRBV7-2,ASSPPGTFSSPQH
TRBJ2-7,TRBV5-1,ASSLGTGPIYEQY
TRBJ1-2,TRBV28,ATQIQGAAYGYT
TRBJ2-7,TRBV5-6,ASSAGGVRYEQY
TRBJ1-3,TRBV18,ASSPPPGAVGNTIY
TRBJ1-4,TRBV27,ASTGLRTGGTNEKLF
TRBJ2-2,TRBV27,ASSPLRQQGGGELF
TRBJ1-6,TRBV28,ASSSQGSPLH
TRBJ2-1,TRBV7-2,ASSLGRVLGNEQF
TRBJ2-6,TRBV6-5,ASSPGSSGANVLT
TRBJ1-2,TRBV28,ASSTYGYT
TRBJ1-5,TRBV7-2,ASSLDSAGQPQH
TRBJ2-3,TRBV18,ASSGTSGADTQY
TRBJ2-4,TRBV24-1,ATSEPGQGAAKNIQY